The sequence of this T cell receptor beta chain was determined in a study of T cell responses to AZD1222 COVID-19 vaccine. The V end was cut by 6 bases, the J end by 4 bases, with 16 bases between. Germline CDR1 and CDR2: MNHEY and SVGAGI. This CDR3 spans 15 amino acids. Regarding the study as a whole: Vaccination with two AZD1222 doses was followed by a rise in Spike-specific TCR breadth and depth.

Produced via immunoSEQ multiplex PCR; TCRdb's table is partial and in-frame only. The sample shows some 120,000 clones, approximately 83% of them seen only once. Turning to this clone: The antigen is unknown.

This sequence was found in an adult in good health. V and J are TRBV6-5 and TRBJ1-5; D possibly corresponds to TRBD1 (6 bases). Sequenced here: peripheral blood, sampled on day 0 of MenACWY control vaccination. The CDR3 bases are TGTGCCAGCAGCTCGGACAGAGGTCTGAATCAGCCCCAGCATTTT. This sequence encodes CASSSDRGLNQPQHF.